Ten or more counts support the clone carrying this T cell receptor (beta chain). Its antigen is still unknown. This entry comes from a study of T cells in Graves' hyperthyroidism and ophthalmopathy. Study at large: The authors collected peripheral blood at initial diagnosis, before any treatment.

The source material, RNA transcripts, was used to amplify TCR beta CDR3 regions. The HTBI primer set was used in a first-round RT-PCR of the TCR CDR3. TCRdb processed the multiplex PCR reads anew with MiXCR; each CDR3 protein has one entry. Found here are about 480,000 distinct CDR3 sequences, approximately 25% of them singletons; the top ten hold roughly 12%. Study-level findings and limits: Separation of ophthalmopathy from stable hyperthyroidism was achieved by a 13 V-J model.

Isolation of PBMCs was performed on roughly 9 ml fresh peripheral blood. Sequencing input: blood. This receptor was taken from a woman in her twenties or thirties with Graves' ophthalmopathy.

The CDR3 spells CASSFGGWGTEAFF. The CDR3 DNA is TGTGCCAGCAGCTTTGGGGGCTGGGGCACTGAAGCTTTCTTT. The chain has TRBV11-2 and TRBJ1-1; perhaps TRBD1 as D (6 bases). Trimming stripped 3 bases from V and 4 bases from J, with 12 bases between. The CDR3 covers 14 residues. Germline loops: CDR1 SGHAT, CDR2 FQNNGV. The full variable domain, rest sourced from reference TRBV11-2 and TRBJ1-1, is EAGVAQSPRYKIIEKRQSVAFWCNPISGHATLYWYQQILGQGPKLLIQFQNNGVVDDSQLPKDRFSAERLKGVDSTLKIQPAKLEDSAVYLCASSFGGWGTEAFFGQGTRLTVV.